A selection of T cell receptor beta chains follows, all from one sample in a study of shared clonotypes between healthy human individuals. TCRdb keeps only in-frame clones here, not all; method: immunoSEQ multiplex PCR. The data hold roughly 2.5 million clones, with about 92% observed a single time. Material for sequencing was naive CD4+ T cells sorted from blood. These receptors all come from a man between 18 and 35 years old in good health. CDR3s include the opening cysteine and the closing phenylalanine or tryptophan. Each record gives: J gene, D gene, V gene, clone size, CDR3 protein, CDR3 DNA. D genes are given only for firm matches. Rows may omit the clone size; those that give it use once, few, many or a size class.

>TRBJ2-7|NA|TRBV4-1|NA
CASSQLGAETYEQYF
TGCGCCAGCAGCCAATTAGGGGCAGAGACCTACGAGCAGTACTTC
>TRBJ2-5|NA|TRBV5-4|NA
CASSSAGPLKETQYF
TGTGCCAGCAGCTCCGCGGGACCGTTAAAAGAGACCCAGTACTTC
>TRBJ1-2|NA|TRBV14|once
CASSQDRRVNGYTF
TGTGCCAGCAGCCAAGATAGGAGGGTAAATGGCTACACCTTC
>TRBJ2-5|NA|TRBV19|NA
CASSLGGLGDKTQYF
TGTGCCAGTAGTCTAGGGGGGCTAGGTGACAAGACCCAGTACTTC
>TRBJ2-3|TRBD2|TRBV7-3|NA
CASSLTAGGSTDTQYF
TGTGCCAGCAGCTTAACGGCGGGAGGGAGCACAGATACGCAGTATTTT
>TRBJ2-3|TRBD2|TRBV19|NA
CASNPRRGGDTDTQYF
TGTGCCAGCAACCCGAGGCGGGGGGGTGACACAGATACGCAGTATTTT
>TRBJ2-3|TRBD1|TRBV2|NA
CASRQGGTDTQYF
TGTGCCAGCCGACAGGGTGGCACAGATACGCAGTATTTT
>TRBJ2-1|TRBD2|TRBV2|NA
CASSARLAGGFGNEQFF
TGTGCCAGCAGTGCCCGACTAGCGGGGGGGTTCGGGAATGAGCAGTTCTTC
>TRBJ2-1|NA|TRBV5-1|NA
CASSYGTPLSRNEQFF
TGCGCCAGCAGTTATGGGACTCCCCTCAGCCGGAATGAGCAGTTCTTC
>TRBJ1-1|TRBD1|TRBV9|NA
CASSVAQGALQNTEAFF
TGTGCCAGCAGCGTAGCTCAGGGGGCCTTACAGAACACTGAAGCTTTCTTT
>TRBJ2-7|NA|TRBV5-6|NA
CASSPGGPVSYEQYF
TGTGCCAGCAGTCCCGGGGGGCCGGTATCCTACGAGCAGTACTTC
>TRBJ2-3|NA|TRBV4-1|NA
CASSQDAGDTQYF
TGCGCCAGCAGCCAAGATGCGGGAGATACGCAGTATTTT
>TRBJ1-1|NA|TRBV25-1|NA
CASMEANTEAFF
TGTGCCAGCATGGAAGCCAACACTGAAGCTTTCTTT
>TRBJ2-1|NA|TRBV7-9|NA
CASSPAMSSYNEQFF
TGTGCCAGCAGCCCAGCGATGAGCTCCTACAATGAGCAGTTCTTC
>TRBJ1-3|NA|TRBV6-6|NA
CASSDQGRSGNTIYF
TGTGCCAGCAGTGACCAGGGGCGCTCTGGAAACACCATATATTTT
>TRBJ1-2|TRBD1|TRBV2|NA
CASSGGTDRAYGYTF
TGTGCCAGCAGTGGGGGAACTGACAGGGCGTATGGCTACACCTTC
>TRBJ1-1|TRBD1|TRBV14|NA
CASSQDPRTGRTEAFF
TGTGCCAGCAGCCAAGATCCTAGGACAGGGAGGACTGAAGCTTTCTTT
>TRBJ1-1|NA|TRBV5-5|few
CASSFVWNTEAFF
TGTGCCAGCAGCTTCGTATGGAACACTGAAGCTTTCTTT
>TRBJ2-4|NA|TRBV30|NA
CAGMDASGSIQYF
TGTGCCGGAATGGACGCTTCCGGAAGCATTCAGTACTTC
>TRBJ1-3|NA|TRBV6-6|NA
CASSPNEGLRNTIYF
TGTGCCAGCAGCCCGAATGAGGGGCTACGAAACACCATATATTTT
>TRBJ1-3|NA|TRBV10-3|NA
CAIISGGGGNTIYF
TGTGCCATCATTTCAGGAGGGGGAGGAAACACCATATATTTT
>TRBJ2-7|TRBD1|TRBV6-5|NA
CASSQGQEQYF
TGTGCCAGCAGTCAGGGACAGGAGCAGTACTTC
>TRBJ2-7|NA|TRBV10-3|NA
CAISERAYEQYF
TGTGCCATCAGTGAGCGAGCCTACGAGCAGTACTTC
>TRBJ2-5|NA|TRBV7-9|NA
CASSLYLQETQYF
TGTGCCAGCAGCCTCTACCTGCAAGAGACCCAGTACTTC
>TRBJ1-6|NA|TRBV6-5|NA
CASSYSPGPLHF
TGTGCCAGCAGTTATTCCCCGGGACCCCTCCACTTT
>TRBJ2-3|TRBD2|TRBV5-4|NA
CASSPSGRGFSDTQYF
TGTGCCAGCAGCCCCAGCGGGAGGGGATTCTCAGATACGCAGTATTTT
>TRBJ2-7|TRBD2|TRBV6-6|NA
CASSPGGSGSYEQYF
TGTGCCAGCAGTCCTGGGGGTAGCGGGAGTTACGAGCAGTACTTC
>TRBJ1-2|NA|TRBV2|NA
CASRGVEGSYGYTF
TGTGCCAGCAGGGGGGTGGAGGGGAGCTATGGCTACACCTTC
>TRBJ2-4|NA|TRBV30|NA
CAWRVTKNIQYF
TGTGCCTGGAGGGTAACCAAAAACATTCAGTACTTC
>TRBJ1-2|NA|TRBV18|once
CASSPPEAPGPYGYTF
TGTGCCAGCTCACCACCGGAAGCTCCGGGCCCCTATGGCTACACCTTC
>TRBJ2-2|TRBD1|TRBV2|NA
CASSSDRAIGELFF
TGTGCCAGCAGTTCGGACAGGGCCATCGGGGAGCTGTTTTTT
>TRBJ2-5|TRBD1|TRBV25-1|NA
CASSSLDRGETQYF
TGTGCCAGCAGTTCATTGGACAGGGGAGAGACCCAGTACTTC
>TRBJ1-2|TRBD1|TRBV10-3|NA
CAIRGDRDYGYTF
TGTGCCATCAGGGGTGACAGGGACTATGGCTACACCTTC
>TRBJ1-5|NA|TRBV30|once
CAWSTDTEGQPQHF
TGTGCCTGGAGTACGGACACGGAGGGTCAGCCCCAGCATTTT
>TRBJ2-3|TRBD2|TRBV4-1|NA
CASSQELSGRSTQYF
TGCGCCAGCAGCCAAGAGCTTAGCGGGAGGAGTACGCAGTATTTT
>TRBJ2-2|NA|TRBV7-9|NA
CASSPQGGRMNTGELFF
TGTGCCAGCAGCCCCCAGGGGGGTCGAATGAACACCGGGGAGCTGTTTTTT
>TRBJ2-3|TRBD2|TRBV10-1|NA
CASSSGARGTDTQYF
TGCGCCAGCAGTAGCGGGGCAAGAGGCACAGATACGCAGTATTTT
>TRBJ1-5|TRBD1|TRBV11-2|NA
CASSTFPGTGDYQPQHF
TGTGCCAGCAGCACATTCCCGGGGACAGGGGATTATCAGCCCCAGCATTTT
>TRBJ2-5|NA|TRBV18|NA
CASSPRTWEAWETQYF
TGTGCCAGCTCACCACGAACCTGGGAGGCCTGGGAGACCCAGTACTTC
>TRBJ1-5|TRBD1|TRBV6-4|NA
CASSDPPRTGKRF
TGTGCCAGCAGTGACCCCCCCCGGACAGGGAAGCGTTTT
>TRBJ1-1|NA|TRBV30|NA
CAWTVTGPGAFF
TGTGCCTGGACAGTAACAGGGCCGGGAGCTTTCTTT
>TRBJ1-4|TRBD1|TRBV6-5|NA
CASSGQGAGEKLFF
TGTGCCAGCAGTGGACAGGGGGCCGGTGAAAAACTGTTTTTT
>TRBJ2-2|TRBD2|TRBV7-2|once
CASSSGGREVRTGELFF
TGTGCCAGCAGCTCCGGCGGGAGAGAAGTCAGAACCGGGGAGCTGTTTTTT
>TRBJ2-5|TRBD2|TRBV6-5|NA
CASKASGAETQYF
TGTGCCAGCAAAGCTAGCGGGGCGGAGACCCAGTACTTC
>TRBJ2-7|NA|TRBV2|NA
CASRLGIPYEQYF
TGTGCCAGCAGGCTTGGGATACCCTACGAGCAGTACTTC
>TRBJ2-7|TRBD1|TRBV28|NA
CASRAIGQGTWEQYF
TGTGCCAGCAGAGCTATCGGACAGGGGACGTGGGAGCAGTACTTC
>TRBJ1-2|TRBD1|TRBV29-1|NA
CSVVGQGIYGYTF
TGCAGCGTTGTGGGACAGGGAATCTATGGCTACACCTTC
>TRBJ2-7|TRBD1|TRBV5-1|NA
CASSFRDRVNEQYF
TGCGCCAGCAGCTTCCGGGACAGGGTGAACGAGCAGTACTTC